These T cell receptor beta chains were read from a single sample in a study of shared clonotypes between healthy human individuals. Sequencing used immunoSEQ multiplex PCR; TCRdb keeps in-frame clones, though not all of them. The sample holds some 1,600,000 clones, around 98% seen once. Sequenced sample: naive CD4+ T cells sorted from blood. The source is a man aged 30 to 39 in good health. The conserved cysteine and the conserved F or W are not part of the CDR3 here.

V	J	CDR3
TRBV5-1	TRBJ2-1	ASSLILPANEQF
TRBV15	TRBJ1-1	ATSRPPTPEAF
TRBV7-9	TRBJ2-7	ASSFLADAYEQY
TRBV28	TRBJ1-2	ASRQTGIYGYT
TRBV7-9	TRBJ1-3	ASSLAPGLGNTIY
TRBV25-1	TRBJ2-1	ASSDLNRQGYNEQF
TRBV7-9	TRBJ1-4	ASSNRELNEKLF
TRBV9	TRBJ2-3	ASSEEGLAVTDTQY
TRBV5-1	TRBJ2-7	ASSKGLAVEQY
TRBV28	TRBJ2-3	ASSFWQGATDTQY
TRBV7-9	TRBJ1-1	ASSPSGGSWSEAF
TRBV25-1	TRBJ2-7	ASSEAGTASYEQY
TRBV13	TRBJ2-1	ASSLRGPNNEQF
TRBV29-1	TRBJ1-1	STMLDANTEAF
TRBV28	TRBJ2-7	ASRRTVAFSVYEQY
TRBV11-3	TRBJ2-2	ASSLGRTGELF
TRBV6-4	TRBJ2-3	ASSVLGQTTDTQY
TRBV5-1	TRBJ1-4	ASSFDRVYEKLF
TRBV5-1	TRBJ2-7	ASSLGQITYEQY
TRBV5-1	TRBJ2-3	ASSFHKTLTDTQY
TRBV18	TRBJ2-7	ASSPPTGGRSEQY
TRBV5-1	TRBJ2-1	ASSLGTSGDYNEQF
TRBV5-6	TRBJ1-2	ASSSRQGLLRRGYT
TRBV7-2	TRBJ2-7	ASSSLDRTNEQY
TRBV18	TRBJ2-7	ASSPRTGLFEY
TRBV7-9	TRBJ1-2	ASSLGAGQGARGYT
TRBV10-1	TRBJ2-1	ASSDGGAAYNEQF
TRBV5-1	TRBJ1-5	ASRLNGMEQPQH
TRBV11-3	TRBJ2-7	ASSRVDGEQY
TRBV28	TRBJ1-1	ASSSIEAF
TRBV14	TRBJ2-7	ASSQVYEQY
TRBV5-5	TRBJ1-1	ASSLRQGALGTEAF
TRBV4-1	TRBJ1-2	ASSRVRKTYGYT
TRBV6-1	TRBJ1-5	ASGQNNQPQH
TRBV29-1	TRBJ2-5	SVEDLGGYQETQY
TRBV10-3	TRBJ2-1	AISLAVSYNEQF
TRBV9	TRBJ2-3	ASSETSSTDTQY
TRBV18	TRBJ2-1	ASSPEGSGGTYNEQF
TRBV18	TRBJ1-1	ATLAGLNTEAF
TRBV9	TRBJ2-1	ASSPRTMYNEQF
TRBV5-1	TRBJ2-7	ASSFFPAGGTYEQY
TRBV11-3	TRBJ2-2	ASSHIAGAMNTGELF
TRBV6-5	TRBJ1-5	ASSSGDSNQPQH
TRBV7-3	TRBJ2-1	ASSLTPSIEQF
TRBV7-2	TRBJ2-7	ASSWRERSEQY
TRBV11-2	TRBJ2-7	ASSPRQPSYEQY